The table lists the clone carrying this TCR beta chain with a count of one. This sample stems from a study of blood T cell repertoires in COVID-19. Study information: Samples representing acute and convalescent COVID-19 were sourced from the United States, Italy and Spain.

There are 14 residues in the CDR3. J lost 5 bases, V lost 9 bases, and 10 bases had no gene match. Germline CDR1 is WSHSY and CDR2 is SAAADI. Some clones are missing from TCRdb's copy, which holds only in-frame ones; the method was immunoSEQ multiplex PCR. The sample has hundreds of thousands of clones; around nine tenths are singletons. Participants' reported clinical history set cohort assignment. The clonotype was recovered from a man aged 40-50 years who had recovered from COVID-19. The chain couples TRBV10-2 to TRBJ2-3; 8 bases fit TRBD2. Material: PBMCs or T cells enriched from blood (not recorded which). The CDR3 DNA reads as TGCGCCAGTATGAGCGGGAGTTGGGTAGATACGCAGTATTTT. This sequence encodes CASMSGSWVDTQYF.